This T cell receptor beta chain originates from a study of neurological immune-mediated disorders (dated by TCRdb to the late 2010s). A note on the overall study: The study compared peripheral blood TCR-beta repertoires of HTLV-I-associated myelopathy (HAM/TSP) patients, multiple sclerosis patients and healthy controls using UMI-based sequencing. Of the approximately 68 subjects in the cohort, about 14 were HAM/TSP patients, approximately 35 were multiple sclerosis patients, and about 20 were healthy controls. The approximately 110 TCR-beta libraries covered PBMC samples along with longitudinal samples, technical triplicates, and paired sorted CD4+ and CD8+ T-cell subsets.

Regarding this clonotype: Its antigen target is currently unknown. Per-nucleotide qualities are absent, and no much larger clonotype sits a single base away.

At the junction V is shortened by 3 bases and J by 6 bases, with 19 bases in between. The CDR3 holds 16 amino acids from the cysteine to the phenylalanine. Only the CDR3 region is kept as DNA, spanning 48 bases read in frame from base 1. Looking up the germline V gene (reference sequence) yields CDR1 LNHNV and CDR2 YYDKDF. The healthy controls were volunteers from blood banks in Maryland, USA. Unsorted PBMC libraries were generated from 2 million PBMCs stored in RNAlater at -80 °C until RNA extraction. PBMCs were separated from peripheral blood using Ficoll-Hypaque density gradient centrifugation and then cryopreserved in liquid nitrogen. cDNA synthesis used template-switch 5'RACE with a primer carrying a 10-nucleotide random unique molecular identifier tagging each TCR transcript. Each sequencing run produced over 160 million TCR-beta sequences covering 15-18 subjects. Total RNA was extracted with the RNeasy kit. Using the KAPA Real-time Library Amplification kit, TCR-beta VDJ regions were amplified with primers for the TCR constant region and the 5'RACE anchor. Sample indexes and Illumina adaptors were added in a first PCR, after which library yield was increased in a second PCR. After Ampure bead purification, the roughly 650 bp TCR product was size-selected on a 2% E-gel SizeSelection system. Before pooling, library quality was checked on a Bioanalyzer, concentration was measured with Qubit, and libraries were quantified with the Kapa Library Quantification kit. An Illumina HiSeq 2500 sequenced the libraries paired-end 2 x 150 bp. To increase sequence diversity, about 25-31% phiX was spiked into each library pool. Under the source paper's analysis protocol: Quality-filtered reads were processed with the UMI-based MiGEC pipeline, which removed over 75% of raw TCR sequences during error correction. IMGT germline references were used for alignment of VDJ genes, and clonotypes were defined by a unique CDR3 amino acid sequence together with V-J genes. Clonal expansion, Shannon diversity and CDR3 relatedness (CalcPairwiseDistances, ClusterSamples) were evaluated with VDJtools, and phylogenetic trees were built with CLCbio workbench. Clones with at least 8 unique UMIs were defined as expanded, with this threshold being based on coefficient-of-variation modelling across technical triplicates. Using fastp trimming at Q25 and MiXCR clonotype assembly, TCRdb reanalyzed the public sequencing data and kept in-frame beta chains. CDR3 protein sequences are deduplicated, and each keeps its most common genes and DNA. TCRdb, not the authors, supplied the V and J calls. For this sample the table gives tens of thousands of distinct CDR3 sequences, of which 17% were detected only once. Less than 20% of the sample is held by the ten biggest clonotypes.

The paper's findings and limits, for the study overall: TCR clonal expansion was highest in HAM/TSP patients and lowest in MS patients, with MS patients falling below even healthy controls. No identical CDR3 amino acid sequences were shared among expanded clones across subjects, suggesting private TCR-beta repertoires in all groups.

Sequenced sample: PBMCs. The chain employs TRBV15 and TRBJ2-3; the D assignment is uncertain and may be TRBD1 or TRBD2, with 5 bases supporting each. This clonotype was sampled from a woman in her 40s in good health. CDR3 sequence: CATSRRGARGSDTQYF. The DNA sequence reads TGTGCCACCAGCAGGCGAGGGGCCAGAGGGTCGGATACGCAGTATTTT.